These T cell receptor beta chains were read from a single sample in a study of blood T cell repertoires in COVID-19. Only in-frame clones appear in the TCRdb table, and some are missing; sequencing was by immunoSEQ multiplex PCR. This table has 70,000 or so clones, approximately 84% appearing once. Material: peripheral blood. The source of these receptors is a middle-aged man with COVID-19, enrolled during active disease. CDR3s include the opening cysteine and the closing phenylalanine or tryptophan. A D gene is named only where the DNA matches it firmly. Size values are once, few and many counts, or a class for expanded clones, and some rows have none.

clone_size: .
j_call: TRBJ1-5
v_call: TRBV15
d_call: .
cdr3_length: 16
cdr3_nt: TGTGCCACCAGCAGTGCCTGGGTGGGGAGGAATCAGCCCCAGCATTTT
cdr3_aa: CATSSAWVGRNQPQHF

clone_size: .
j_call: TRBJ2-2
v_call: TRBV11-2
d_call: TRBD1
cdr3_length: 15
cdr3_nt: TGTGCCAGCAGCCTTGGGACAGGGAGGACCGGGGAGCTGTTTTTT
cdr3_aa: CASSLGTGRTGELFF

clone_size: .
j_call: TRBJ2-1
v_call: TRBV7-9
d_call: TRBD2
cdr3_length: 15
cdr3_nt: TGTGCCAGCAGCTTAGTAGGCGGGGGGGCCGATGAGCAGTTCTTC
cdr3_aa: CASSLVGGGADEQFF

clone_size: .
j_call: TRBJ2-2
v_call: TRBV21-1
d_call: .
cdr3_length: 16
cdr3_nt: TGTGCCAGCAGCAAAGGGAGAGGGTTCGGCACCGGGGAGCTGTTTTTT
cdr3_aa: CASSKGRGFGTGELFF

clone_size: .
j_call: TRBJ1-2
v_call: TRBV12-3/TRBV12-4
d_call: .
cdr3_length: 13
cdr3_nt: TGTGCCAGCAGTTTCGAAATGGGCCGGGGCTACACCTTC
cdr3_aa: CASSFEMGRGYTF

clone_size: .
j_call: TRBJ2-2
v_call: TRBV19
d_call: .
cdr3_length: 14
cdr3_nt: TGTGCCAACTACTCCGGGAGCCTCACCGGGGAGCTGTTTTTT
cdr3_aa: CANYSGSLTGELFF

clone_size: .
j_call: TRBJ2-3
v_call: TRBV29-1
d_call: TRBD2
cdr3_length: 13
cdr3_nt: TGCAGCGTTTTAGCGGGGGGGCCACATACGCAGTATTTT
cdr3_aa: CSVLAGGPHTQYF

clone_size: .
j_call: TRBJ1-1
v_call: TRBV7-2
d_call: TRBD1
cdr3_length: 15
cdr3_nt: TGTGCCAGCAGCCCCCTACAGGGGGCATCCACTGAAGCTTTCTTT
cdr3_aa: CASSPLQGASTEAFF

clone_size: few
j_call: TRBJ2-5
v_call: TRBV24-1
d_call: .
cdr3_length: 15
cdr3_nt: TGTGCCACTTCCAATCCCGGCACGGGAGTGGAGACCCAGTACTTC
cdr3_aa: CATSNPGTGVETQYF

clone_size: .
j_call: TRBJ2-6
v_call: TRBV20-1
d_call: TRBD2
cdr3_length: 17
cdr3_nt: TGCAGTGCTAGTCGGGGGGATTTATTCTCTGGGGCCAACGTCCTGACTTTC
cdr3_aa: CSASRGDLFSGANVLTF

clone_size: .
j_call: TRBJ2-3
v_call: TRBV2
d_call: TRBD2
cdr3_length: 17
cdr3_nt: TGTGCCAGCAGTCGATGGACTAGCGGGGCAAGCACAGATACGCAGTATTTT
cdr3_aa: CASSRWTSGASTDTQYF

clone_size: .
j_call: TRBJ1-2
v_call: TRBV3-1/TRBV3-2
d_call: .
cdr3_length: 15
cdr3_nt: TGTGCCAGCAGCACGTTGCAGGGAGGCAACTATGGCTACACCTTC
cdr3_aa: CASSTLQGGNYGYTF

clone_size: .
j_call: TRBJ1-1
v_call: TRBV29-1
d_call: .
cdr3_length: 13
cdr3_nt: TGCAGCGTGTTGACAGGAACGAACACTGAAGCTTTCTTT
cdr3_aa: CSVLTGTNTEAFF

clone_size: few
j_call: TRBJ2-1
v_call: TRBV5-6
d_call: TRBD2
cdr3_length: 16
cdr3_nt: TGTGCCAGCAGCCCCCTAGGAGCGGGGGGGTACAATGAGCAGTTCTTC
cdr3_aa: CASSPLGAGGYNEQFF

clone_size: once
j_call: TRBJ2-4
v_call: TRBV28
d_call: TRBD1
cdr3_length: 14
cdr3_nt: TGTGCCAGCAGCCGGGGACAGGGGCGAAACATTCAGTACTTC
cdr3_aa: CASSRGQGRNIQYF

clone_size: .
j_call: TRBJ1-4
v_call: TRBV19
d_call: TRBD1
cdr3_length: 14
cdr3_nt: TGTGCCAGTAGTCCGACAGGGGCTAATGAAAAACTGTTTTTT
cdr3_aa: CASSPTGANEKLFF

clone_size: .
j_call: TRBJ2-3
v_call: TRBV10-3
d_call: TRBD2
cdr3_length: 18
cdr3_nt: TGTGCCATCAGTGAGTCGATCGGCGGGGGGGCAGGCACAGATACGCAGTATTTT
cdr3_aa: CAISESIGGGAGTDTQYF

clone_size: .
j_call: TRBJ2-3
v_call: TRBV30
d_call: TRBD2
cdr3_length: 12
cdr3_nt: TGTGCCTGGGCTACTAGCGGGGGAGGGCAGTATTTT
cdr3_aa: CAWATSGGGQYF

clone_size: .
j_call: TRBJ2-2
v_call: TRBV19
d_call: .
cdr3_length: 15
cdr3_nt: TGTGCCAGTAGTATGGGACAACCGAACACCGGGGAGCTGTTTTTT
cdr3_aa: CASSMGQPNTGELFF

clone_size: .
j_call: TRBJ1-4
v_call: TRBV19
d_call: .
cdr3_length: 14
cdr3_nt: TGTGCCAGTAGTCTGGACAGAGTGGATGAAAAACTGTTTTTT
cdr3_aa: CASSLDRVDEKLFF

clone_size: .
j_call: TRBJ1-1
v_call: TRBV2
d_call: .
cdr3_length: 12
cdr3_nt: TGTGCCAGCAGGCCCGGGAACACTGAAGCTTTCTTT
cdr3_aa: CASRPGNTEAFF

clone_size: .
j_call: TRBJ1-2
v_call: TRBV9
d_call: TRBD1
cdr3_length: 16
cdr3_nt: TGTGCCAGCAGCCCAAGGACAGGGGGCGGACTCTATGGCTACACCTTC
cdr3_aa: CASSPRTGGGLYGYTF

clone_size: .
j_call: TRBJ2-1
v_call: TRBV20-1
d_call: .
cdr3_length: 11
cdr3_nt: TGCAGTGCTACTTACTACAATGAGCAGTTCTTC
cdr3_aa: CSATYYNEQFF

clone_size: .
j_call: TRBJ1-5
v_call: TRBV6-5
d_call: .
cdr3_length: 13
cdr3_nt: TGTGCCAGCAGCAGTACAAGCAATCAGCCCCAGCATTTT
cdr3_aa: CASSSTSNQPQHF

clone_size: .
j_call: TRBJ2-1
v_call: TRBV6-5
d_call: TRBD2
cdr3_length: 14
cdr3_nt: TGTGCCAGCAGGCCGGGACTAGCTTACAATGAGCAGTTCTTC
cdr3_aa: CASRPGLAYNEQFF

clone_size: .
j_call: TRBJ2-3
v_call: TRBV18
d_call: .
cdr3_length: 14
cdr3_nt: TGTGCCAGCTCACCGGGAGACAACACAGATACGCAGTATTTT
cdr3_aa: CASSPGDNTDTQYF

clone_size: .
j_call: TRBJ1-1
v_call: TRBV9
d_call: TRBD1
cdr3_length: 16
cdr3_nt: TGTGCCAGCAGCGCCGACCCCAGGGGGCGAGGCACTGAAGCTTTCTTT
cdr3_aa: CASSADPRGRGTEAFF

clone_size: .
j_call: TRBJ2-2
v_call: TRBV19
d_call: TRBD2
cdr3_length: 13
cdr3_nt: TGTGCCAGTAGTATAAGGGAGGGCGGGGAGCTGTTTTTT
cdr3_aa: CASSIREGGELFF

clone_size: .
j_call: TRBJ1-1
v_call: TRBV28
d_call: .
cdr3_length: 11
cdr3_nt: TGTGCCAGCAGTCAGACCCTCGGGGCTTTCTTT
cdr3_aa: CASSQTLGAFF

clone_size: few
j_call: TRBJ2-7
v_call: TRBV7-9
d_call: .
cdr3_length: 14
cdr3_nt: TGTGCCAGCAGCCAGGGACAAACCGGTTGGGGGCAGTACTTC
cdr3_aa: CASSQGQTGWGQYF

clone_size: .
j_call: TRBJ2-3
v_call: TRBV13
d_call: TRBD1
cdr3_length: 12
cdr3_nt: TGTGCCAGCAGCCTCGACAGGGCTACGCAGTATTTT
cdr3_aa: CASSLDRATQYF

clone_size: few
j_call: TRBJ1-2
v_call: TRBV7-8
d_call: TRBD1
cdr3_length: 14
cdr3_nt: TGTGCCAGCAGCTCAGGACAGGGTGAAGGCGGCTACACCTTC
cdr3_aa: CASSSGQGEGGYTF

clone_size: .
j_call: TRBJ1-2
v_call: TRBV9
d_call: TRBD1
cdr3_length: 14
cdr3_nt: TGTGCCAGCAGCGCCGGACAGGGAGACTATGGCTACACCTTC
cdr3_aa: CASSAGQGDYGYTF

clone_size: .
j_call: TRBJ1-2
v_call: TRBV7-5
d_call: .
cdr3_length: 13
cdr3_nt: TGTGTCAGAAGCCCAAGACAGGGACGAGGCTACACCTTC
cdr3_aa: CVRSPRQGRGYTF

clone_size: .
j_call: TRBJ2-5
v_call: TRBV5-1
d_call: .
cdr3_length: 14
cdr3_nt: TGCGCCAGCAGCTTCCTTTCGACGGGGGAGACCCAGTACTTC
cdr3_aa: CASSFLSTGETQYF

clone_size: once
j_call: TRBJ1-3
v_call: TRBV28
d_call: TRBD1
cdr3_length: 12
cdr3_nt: TGTGCCAGCAGGGACAGGGGGCACACCATATATTTT
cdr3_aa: CASRDRGHTIYF

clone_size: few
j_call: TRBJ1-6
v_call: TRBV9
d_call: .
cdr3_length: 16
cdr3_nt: TGTGCCAGCAGCGTAGGATTAAGAGGGAGGGATTCACCCCTCCACTTT
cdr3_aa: CASSVGLRGRDSPLHF

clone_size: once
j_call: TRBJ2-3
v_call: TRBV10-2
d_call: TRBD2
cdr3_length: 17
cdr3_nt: TGCGCCAGCGCAACTGACCGGAGCGGGGGGGCGTGGGATACGCAGTATTTT
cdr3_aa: CASATDRSGGAWDTQYF

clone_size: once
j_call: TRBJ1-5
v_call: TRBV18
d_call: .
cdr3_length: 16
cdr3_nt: TGTGCCAGCTCACCCGGGGGACCTTATAGCAATCAGCCCCAGCATTTT
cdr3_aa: CASSPGGPYSNQPQHF

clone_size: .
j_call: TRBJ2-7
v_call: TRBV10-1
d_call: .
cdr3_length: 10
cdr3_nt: TGCGCCAAACGGGATTACGAGCAGTACTTC
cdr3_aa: CAKRDYEQYF

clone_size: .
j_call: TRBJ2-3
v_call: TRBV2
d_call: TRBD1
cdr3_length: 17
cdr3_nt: TGTGCCAGCAGTGAAGGGCGGACAGGGTGGAGCACAGATACGCAGTATTTT
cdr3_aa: CASSEGRTGWSTDTQYF

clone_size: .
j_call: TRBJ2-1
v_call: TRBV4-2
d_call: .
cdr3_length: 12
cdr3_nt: TGTGCCAGCAGCGAAGGGACTCCCCAGCAGTTCTTC
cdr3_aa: CASSEGTPQQFF

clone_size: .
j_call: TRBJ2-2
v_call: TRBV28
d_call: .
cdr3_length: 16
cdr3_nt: TGTGCCAGCAGTGGGGCAGACGGCGCGAACACCGGGGAGCTGTTTTTT
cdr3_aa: CASSGADGANTGELFF

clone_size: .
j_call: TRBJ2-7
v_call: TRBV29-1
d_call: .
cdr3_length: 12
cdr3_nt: TGCAGCGTTGAGGCAGGGGCGGGTGAGCAGTACTTC
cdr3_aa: CSVEAGAGEQYF

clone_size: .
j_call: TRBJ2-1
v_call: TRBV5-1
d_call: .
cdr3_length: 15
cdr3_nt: TGCGCCAGCAGCTTGGTCTCGCTTGCTGGTCGGGAGCAGTTCTTC
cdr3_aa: CASSLVSLAGREQFF

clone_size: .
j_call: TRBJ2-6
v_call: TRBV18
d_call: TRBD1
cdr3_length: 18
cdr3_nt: TGTGCCAGCTCACCCGGACAGGGAGGCGGATCTGGGGCCAACGTCCTGACTTTC
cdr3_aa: CASSPGQGGGSGANVLTF

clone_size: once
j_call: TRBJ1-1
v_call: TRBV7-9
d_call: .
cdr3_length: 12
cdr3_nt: TGTGCCAGCAGCCTCAGGGTGGCTGAAGCTTTCTTT
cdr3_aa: CASSLRVAEAFF

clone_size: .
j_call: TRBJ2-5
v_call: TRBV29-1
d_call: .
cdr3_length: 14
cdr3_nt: TGCAGCGCCACCTACAGCACAGTGGGAGAGACCCAGTACTTC
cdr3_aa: CSATYSTVGETQYF

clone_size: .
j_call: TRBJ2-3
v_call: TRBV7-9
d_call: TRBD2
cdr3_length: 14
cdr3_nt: TGTGCCAGCAGCTGGGGGAGGGCCCCAGATACGCAGTATTTT
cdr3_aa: CASSWGRAPDTQYF

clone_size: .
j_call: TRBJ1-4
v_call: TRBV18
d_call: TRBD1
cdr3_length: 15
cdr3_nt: TGTGCCAGCTCACCACCGGGACAGGGACATGAAAAACTGTTTTTT
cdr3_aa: CASSPPGQGHEKLFF

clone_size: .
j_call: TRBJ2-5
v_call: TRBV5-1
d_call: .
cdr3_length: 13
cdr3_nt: TGCGCCAGCAGCTTGGATTCTCAAGAGACCCAGTACTTC
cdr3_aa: CASSLDSQETQYF

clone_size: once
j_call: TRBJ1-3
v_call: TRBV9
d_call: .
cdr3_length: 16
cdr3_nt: TGTGCCAGCAGCGCGACGACAACTAGCTCTGGAAACACCATATATTTT
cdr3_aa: CASSATTTSSGNTIYF

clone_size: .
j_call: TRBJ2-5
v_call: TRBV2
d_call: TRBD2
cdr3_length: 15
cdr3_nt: TGTGCCAGCAGTGTGGGACTAGCGGGGAGAGAGACCCAGTACTTC
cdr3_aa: CASSVGLAGRETQYF

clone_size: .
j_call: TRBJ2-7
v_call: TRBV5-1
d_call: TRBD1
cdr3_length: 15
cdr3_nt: TGCGCCAGCAGCTTTTGGACAGGGGACTCCTACGAGCAGTACTTC
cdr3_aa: CASSFWTGDSYEQYF

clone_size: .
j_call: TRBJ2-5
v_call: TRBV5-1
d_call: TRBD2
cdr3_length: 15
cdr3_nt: TGCGCCAGCAGCTTGGAAGCGGGGAGTCAAGAGACCCAGTACTTC
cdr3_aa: CASSLEAGSQETQYF